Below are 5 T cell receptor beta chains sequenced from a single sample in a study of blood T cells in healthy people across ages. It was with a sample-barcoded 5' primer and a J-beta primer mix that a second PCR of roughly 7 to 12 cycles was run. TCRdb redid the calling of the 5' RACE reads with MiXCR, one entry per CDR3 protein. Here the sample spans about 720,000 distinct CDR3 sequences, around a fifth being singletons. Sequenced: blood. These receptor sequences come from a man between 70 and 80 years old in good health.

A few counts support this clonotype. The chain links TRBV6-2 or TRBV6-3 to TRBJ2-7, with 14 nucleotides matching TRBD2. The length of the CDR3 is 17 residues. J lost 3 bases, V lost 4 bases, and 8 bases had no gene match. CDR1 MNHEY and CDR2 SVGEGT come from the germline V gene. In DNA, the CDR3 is TGTGCCAGCAGTTTCGGGACTAGCGGGAGACTACACTACGAGCAGTACGTC. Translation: CASSFGTSGRLHYEQYV.

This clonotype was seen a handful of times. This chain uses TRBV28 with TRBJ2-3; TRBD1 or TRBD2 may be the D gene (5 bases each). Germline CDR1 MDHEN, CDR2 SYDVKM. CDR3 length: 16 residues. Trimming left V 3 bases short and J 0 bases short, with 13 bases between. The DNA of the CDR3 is TGTGCCAGCAGTTTCCGGGACCCCGGTAGCACAGATACGCAGTATTTT. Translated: CASSFRDPGSTDTQYF.

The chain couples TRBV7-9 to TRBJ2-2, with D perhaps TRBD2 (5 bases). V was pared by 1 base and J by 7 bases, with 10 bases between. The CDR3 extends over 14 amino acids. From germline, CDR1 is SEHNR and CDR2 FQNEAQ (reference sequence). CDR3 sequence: CASSLERRFGELFF. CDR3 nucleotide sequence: TGTGCCAGCAGCTTAGAGCGGCGGTTCGGGGAGCTGTTTTTT.

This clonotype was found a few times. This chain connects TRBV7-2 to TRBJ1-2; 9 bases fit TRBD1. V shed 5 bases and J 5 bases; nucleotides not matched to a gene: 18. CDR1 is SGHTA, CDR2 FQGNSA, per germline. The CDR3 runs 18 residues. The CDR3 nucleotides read TGTGCCAGCAGCGCCCAATCCCCGGGACAGGGTTTAGGTTATGGCTACACCTTC. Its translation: CASSAQSPGQGLGYGYTF.

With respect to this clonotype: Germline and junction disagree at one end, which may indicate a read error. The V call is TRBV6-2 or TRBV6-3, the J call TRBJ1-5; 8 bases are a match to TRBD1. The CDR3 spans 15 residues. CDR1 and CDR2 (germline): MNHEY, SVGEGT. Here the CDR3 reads CASSWTGLDNQSQHF. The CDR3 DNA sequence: TGTGCCAGCAGCTGGACAGGGTTGGACAATCAGTCCCAGCATTTT.